This is a list of T cell receptor beta chains from one sample in a study of identifying expanded T cells in peripheral blood. The table came from immunoSEQ multiplex PCR; TCRdb's copy has only in-frame clones and leaves some out. The sample lists about 110,000 clones, about 89% seen once, with around 17% in the top ten. The sequenced sample was blood. The receptor source for this set is a person aged 18 to 69 in good health. Both conserved end residues are part of each CDR3. A D gene is named only where the DNA matches it firmly. A row's size may be missing; if present it is once, few, many or a size class.

length,D,V,size,J,DNA,CDR3
15,NA,TRBV15,few,TRBJ1-1,TGTGCCACCAGCAGCGTTTGGGGTAGGAACACTGAAGCTTTCTTT,CATSSVWGRNTEAFF
14,NA,TRBV25-1,NA,TRBJ1-5,TGTGCCAGCAGTGAATTGGAGGGCAATCAGCCCCAGCATTTT,CASSELEGNQPQHF
14,NA,TRBV5-1,once,TRBJ1-1,TGCGCCAGCAGCTTGGACAGGGTGAACACTGAAGCTTTCTTT,CASSLDRVNTEAFF
15,NA,TRBV18,NA,TRBJ2-5,TGTGCCAGCTCACCAAATGAGGGACGCGGAGAGACCCAGTACTTC,CASSPNEGRGETQYF
12,NA,TRBV13,NA,TRBJ2-7,TGTGCCAGCACCAAGGGGGGAAGTGAGCAGTACTTC,CASTKGGSEQYF
14,TRBD2,TRBV5-1,NA,TRBJ2-3,TGCGCCAGCCAGCGGGGGGGGAGCACAGATACGCAGTATTTT,CASQRGGSTDTQYF
13,TRBD2,TRBV6-4,NA,TRBJ2-7,TGTGCCAGCAGTCTGGGGGGGGGAGATGAGCAGTACTTC,CASSLGGGDEQYF
13,NA,TRBV7-2,NA,TRBJ1-5,TGTGCCAGTGCTGTCGACACAAATCAGCCCCAGCATTTT,CASAVDTNQPQHF
15,NA,TRBV28,NA,TRBJ1-1,TGTGCCAGCAGTTTAGACGCCAGGAGATCCACTGAAGCTTTCTTT,CASSLDARRSTEAFF
15,TRBD2,TRBV6-5,NA,TRBJ2-7,TGTGCCAGCAGTTACTCGGGACTAGGGACCTACGAGCAGTACTTC,CASSYSGLGTYEQYF
13,NA,TRBV19,many,TRBJ2-7,TGTGCCAGTAGTATACAAGATAAAGTGGGGCAGTACTTC,CASSIQDKVGQYF
18,TRBD1,TRBV30,NA,TRBJ1-2,TGTGCCTGGAGTGACACGCCCCCTGGGACAGCAGCTAACTATGGCTACACCTTC,CAWSDTPPGTAANYGYTF
11,NA,TRBV20-1,few,TRBJ1-5,TGCAGTGCTAGAGACCGGGATCACCAGCATTTT,CSARDRDHQHF
14,TRBD2,TRBV29-1,once,TRBJ2-1,TGCAGCGTTCCCGGGACTACCTCCTACAATGAGCAGTTCTTC,CSVPGTTSYNEQFF
14,NA,TRBV10-2,few,TRBJ1-2,TGCGCCAGCAGTGAGCACCTCAGGGGAGAGGGCTACACCTTC,CASSEHLRGEGYTF
14,NA,TRBV7-2,few,TRBJ1-6,TGTGCCAGCAGCCCCCAAGCCAACGGGTCACCCCTCCACTTT,CASSPQANGSPLHF
13,TRBD1,TRBV6-1,once,TRBJ1-2,TGTGCCAGCAGTGAATTACAGGGGGGCGACTACACCTTC,CASSELQGGDYTF
15,NA,TRBV19,NA,TRBJ1-1,TGTGCCAGTAGTATAGACTGGGGCGGGAACACTGAAGCTTTCTTT,CASSIDWGGNTEAFF
13,NA,TRBV5-4,NA,TRBJ1-2,TGTGCCAGCAGCTTGGGGGACGGCTATGGCTACACCTTC,CASSLGDGYGYTF
13,NA,TRBV4-2,once,TRBJ1-6,TGTGCCAGCAGCCTGGGGTATAATTCACCCCTCCACTTT,CASSLGYNSPLHF
15,NA,TRBV13,NA,TRBJ2-7,TGTGCCAGCAGCTCGCGCGGTGACAGCGCCTACGAGCAGTACTTC,CASSSRGDSAYEQYF
16,TRBD2,TRBV27,NA,TRBJ2-2,TGTGCCAGCAGTTTACTACTAGCGGGGGGCACCGGGGAGCTGTTTTTT,CASSLLLAGGTGELFF
13,NA,TRBV5-5,NA,TRBJ2-1,TGTGCCAGCAGCTTAGGGACCTTCAATGAGCAGTTCTTC,CASSLGTFNEQFF
15,NA,TRBV5-5,NA,TRBJ2-1,TGTGCCAGCAGCCTGGGGGCATGGTCCTACAATGAGCAGTTCTTC,CASSLGAWSYNEQFF
14,NA,TRBV5-1,once,TRBJ1-2,TGCGCCAGCAGCCTGTTTACCTTGGAAGATGGCTACACCTTC,CASSLFTLEDGYTF
14,NA,TRBV13,NA,TRBJ1-1,TGTGCCAGCAGCCCGAGCTACAGGGACGCTGAAGCTTTCTTT,CASSPSYRDAEAFF
15,NA,TRBV15,many,TRBJ2-1,TGTGCCACCAGCAGAGTGGCAGGCTCCTACAATGAGCAGTTCTTC,CATSRVAGSYNEQFF
11,NA,TRBV7-2,few,TRBJ2-7,TGTGCCAGCAGCTTAATCTACGAGCAGTACTTC,CASSLIYEQYF
14,NA,TRBV7-9,NA,TRBJ1-1,TGTGCCAGCAGCTTAGTTGGGGGGAGCACTGAAGCTTTCTTT,CASSLVGGSTEAFF
12,NA,TRBV7-9,NA,TRBJ1-1,TGTGCCAGCAGGGGTTTGAACACTGAAGCTTTCTTT,CASRGLNTEAFF
14,TRBD1,TRBV7-2,once,TRBJ2-1,TGTGCCAGCAGCTTATCGGGACAGTACAATGAGCAGTTCTTC,CASSLSGQYNEQFF
15,NA,TRBV18,NA,TRBJ2-5,TGTGCCAGCTCAGCCTCATATCTAGCTGGAGAGACCCAGTACTTC,CASSASYLAGETQYF
16,NA,TRBV7-9,few,TRBJ2-1,TGTGCCAGCAGCTACGGTGACTCGCGCCCCGACAATGAGCAGTTCTTC,CASSYGDSRPDNEQFF
13,NA,TRBV29-1,few,TRBJ1-2,TGCAGCGTAAGCTGGGGGCCGGACGGTGGCTACACCTTC,CSVSWGPDGGYTF
16,NA,TRBV5-5,NA,TRBJ2-2,TGTGCCAGCAGCCACGAAAGGTCAGAGAACACCGGGGAGCTGTTTTTT,CASSHERSENTGELFF
15,TRBD1,TRBV5-1,NA,TRBJ2-3,TGCGCCAGCAGCCCGGGACAGACAAGCACAGATACGCAGTATTTT,CASSPGQTSTDTQYF
14,NA,TRBV7-9,once,TRBJ2-3,TGTGCCAGCAGCTTAGGATATGGTAGGGATACGCAGTATTTT,CASSLGYGRDTQYF
14,TRBD1,TRBV25-1,NA,TRBJ1-2,TGTGCCAGCAGTGGACGGGACAGGGTGGAAGGCTACACCTTC,CASSGRDRVEGYTF
15,NA,TRBV10-2,few,TRBJ2-1,TGCGCCAGCAGCCCCGGGACCCCTTCCTACAATGAGCAGTTCTTC,CASSPGTPSYNEQFF
16,NA,TRBV4-2,NA,TRBJ2-4,TGTGCCAGCAGCCAAGATAACGCCCCTACCAAAAACATTCAGTACTTC,CASSQDNAPTKNIQYF
18,TRBD1,TRBV4-3,NA,TRBJ1-6,TGCGCCAGCAGCCAAGAAACTCCGGGACAGATTTATAATTCACCCCTCCACTTT,CASSQETPGQIYNSPLHF
15,NA,TRBV6-5,NA,TRBJ1-5,TGTGCCAGCAGCACAAACTGGGGTCCCAATCAGCCCCAGCATTTT,CASSTNWGPNQPQHF
13,NA,TRBV6-4,NA,TRBJ2-1,TGTGCCAGCCACCCTGGCTCCTACAATGAGCAGTTCTTC,CASHPGSYNEQFF
16,NA,TRBV2,NA,TRBJ2-3,TGTGCCAGCAGTCTTACCTGGGACCGGAGCACAGATACGCAGTATTTT,CASSLTWDRSTDTQYF
14,NA,TRBV18,once,TRBJ2-7,TGTGCCAGCTCTCCCCCCCCCGGGGGTGTTGAGCAGTACTTC,CASSPPPGGVEQYF